This T cell receptor beta chain comes out of a study of regulatory T cells in long-lasting Graves disease. About the research overall: Under 3 months of antithyroid drugs had been taken by newly diagnosed Graves' patients. Study findings and constraints: It was possible that the small sample size reduced accuracy.

The CDR3 has 15 residues. Looked up from germline, CDR1 is DFQATT and CDR2 is SNEGSKA (reference sequence). The V segment lost 5 bases and the J segment 7 bases; nucleotides outside the gene matches: 10. Sequencing libraries for TCR beta were prepared with iRepertoire HTBI primers and Arm-PCR of CDR3 regions. In TCRdb, the multiplex PCR reads were re-called with MiXCR into one record per CDR3 protein. The table records 450,000 to 700,000 distinct CDR3 sequences, 13% of them present only once. This clonotype was recorded many times. Antigen: not known. The time point is: newly diagnosed GD, antithyroid drugs for less than 3 months. There was RNA extracted from PBMCs, and the TCR library was made from it. The peripheral blood volume drawn was approximately 9 milliliters, and it was collected into EDTA tubes. This sample was shared with a second study, whose subject was T cells in Graves' hyperthyroidism and ophthalmopathy. That paper adds: Blood also carried most thyroid clonotypes expanded above 0.001.

Source: peripheral blood mononuclear cells (PBMCs), taken at new diagnosis, from a patient treated with antithyroid drugs. The receptor was isolated from a man in his thirties or forties with Graves disease. V and J are TRBV20-1 and TRBJ2-7; 14 bases are shared with TRBD2. CDR3 nucleotides: TGCAGTGCTCGAACGGGGACTAGCGGGAGTAATGAGCAGTACTTC. Translating it yields CSARTGTSGSNEQYF.